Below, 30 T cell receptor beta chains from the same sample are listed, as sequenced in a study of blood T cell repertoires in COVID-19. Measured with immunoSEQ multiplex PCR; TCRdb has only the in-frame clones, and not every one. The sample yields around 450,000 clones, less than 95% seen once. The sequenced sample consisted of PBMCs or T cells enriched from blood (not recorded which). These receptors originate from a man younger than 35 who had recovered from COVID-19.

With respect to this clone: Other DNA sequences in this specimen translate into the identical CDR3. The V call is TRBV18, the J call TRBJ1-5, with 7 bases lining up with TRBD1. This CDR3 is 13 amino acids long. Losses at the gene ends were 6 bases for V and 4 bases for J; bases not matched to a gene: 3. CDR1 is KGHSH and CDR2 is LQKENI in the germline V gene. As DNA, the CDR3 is TGTGCCAGCTCCCCGGGACAGAATCAGCCCCAGCATTTT. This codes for CASSPGQNQPQHF. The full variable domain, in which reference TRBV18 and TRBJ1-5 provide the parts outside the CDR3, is NAGVMQNPRHLVRRRGQEARLRCSPMKGHSHVYWYRQLPEEGLKFMVYLQKENIIDESGMPKERFSAEFPKEGPSILRIQQVVRGDSAAYFCASSPGQNQPQHFGDGTRLSIL.

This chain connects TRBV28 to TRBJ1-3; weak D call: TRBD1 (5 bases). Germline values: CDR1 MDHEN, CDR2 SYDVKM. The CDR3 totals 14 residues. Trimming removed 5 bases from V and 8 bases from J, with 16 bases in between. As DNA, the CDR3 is TGTGCCAGCAGTACAACCAGGGTGGTAGACACCATATATTTT. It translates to CASSTTRVVDTIYF.

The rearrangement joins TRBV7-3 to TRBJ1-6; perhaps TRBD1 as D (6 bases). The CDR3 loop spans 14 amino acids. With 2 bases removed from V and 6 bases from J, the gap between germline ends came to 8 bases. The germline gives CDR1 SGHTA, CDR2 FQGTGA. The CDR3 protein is CASSLGGPNSPLHF. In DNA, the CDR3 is TGTGCCAGCAGCTTAGGGGGCCCTAATTCACCCCTCCACTTT.

This chain's CDR3 is CASSPGGAGVIEQYF. CDR3 coding DNA: TGTGCCAGCAGCCCCGGAGGGGCGGGAGTAATCGAGCAGTACTTC. This chain connects TRBV7-3 to TRBJ2-7; 7 nucleotides match TRBD2. CDR3 length: 15 residues. Germline trimming cut 5 bases from V and 6 bases from J; bases unmatched to any gene: 13. CDR1 and CDR2 from the germline V gene are SGHTA and FQGTGA.

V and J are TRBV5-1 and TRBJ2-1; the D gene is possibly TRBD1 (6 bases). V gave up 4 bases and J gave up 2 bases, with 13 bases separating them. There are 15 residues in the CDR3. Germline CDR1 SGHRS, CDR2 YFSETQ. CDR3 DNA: TGCGCCAGCAGCCAGGACAGCAGGCCCTACAATGAGCAGTTCTTC. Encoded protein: CASSQDSRPYNEQFF.

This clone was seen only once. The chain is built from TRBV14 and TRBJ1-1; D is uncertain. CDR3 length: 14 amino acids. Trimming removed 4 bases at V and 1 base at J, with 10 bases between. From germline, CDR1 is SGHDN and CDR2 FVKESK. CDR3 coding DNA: TGTGCCAGCAGCCCCTCCCCGTCGAACACTGAAGCTTTCTTT. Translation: CASSPSPSNTEAFF.

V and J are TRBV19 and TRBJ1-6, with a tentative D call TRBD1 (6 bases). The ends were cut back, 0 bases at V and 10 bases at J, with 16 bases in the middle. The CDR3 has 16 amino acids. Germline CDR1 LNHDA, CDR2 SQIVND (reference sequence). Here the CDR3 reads CASSIEKDREESPLHF. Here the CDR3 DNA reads TGTGCCAGTAGTATAGAGAAGGACAGAGAGGAGTCACCCCTCCACTTT.

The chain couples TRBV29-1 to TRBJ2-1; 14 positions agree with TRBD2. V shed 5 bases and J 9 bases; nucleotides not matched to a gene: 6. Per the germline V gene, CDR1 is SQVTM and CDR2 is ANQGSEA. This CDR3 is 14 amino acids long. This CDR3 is CSVRLAGGPGEQFF. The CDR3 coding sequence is TGCAGCGTTCGACTAGCGGGAGGGCCGGGTGAGCAGTTCTTC.

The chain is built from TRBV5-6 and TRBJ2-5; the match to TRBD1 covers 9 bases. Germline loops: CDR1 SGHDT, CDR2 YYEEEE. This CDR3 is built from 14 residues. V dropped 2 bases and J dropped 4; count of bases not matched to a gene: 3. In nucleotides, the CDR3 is TGTGCCAGCAGCTTATCGGGACAGGGAGAGACCCAGTACTTC. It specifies CASSLSGQGETQYF.

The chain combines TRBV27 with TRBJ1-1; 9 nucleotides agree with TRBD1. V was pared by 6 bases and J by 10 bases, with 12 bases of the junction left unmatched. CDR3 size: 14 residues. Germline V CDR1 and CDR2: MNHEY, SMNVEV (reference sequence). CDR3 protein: CASSSTRDREVAFF. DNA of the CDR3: TGTGCCAGCAGCTCGACCCGGGACAGGGAGGTAGCTTTCTTT.

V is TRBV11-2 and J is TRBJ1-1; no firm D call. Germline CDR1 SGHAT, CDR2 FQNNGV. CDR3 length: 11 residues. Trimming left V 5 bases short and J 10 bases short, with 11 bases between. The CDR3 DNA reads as TGTGCCAGCAGCCCTCAATCGGGAGCTTTCTTT. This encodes CASSPQSGAFF.

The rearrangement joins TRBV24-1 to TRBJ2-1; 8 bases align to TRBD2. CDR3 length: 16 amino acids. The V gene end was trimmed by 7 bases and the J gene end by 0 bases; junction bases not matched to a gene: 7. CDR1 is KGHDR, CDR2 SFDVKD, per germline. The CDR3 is CATSTSGTASYNEQFF. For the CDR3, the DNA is TGTGCCACCAGCACTAGCGGAACGGCCTCCTACAATGAGCAGTTCTTC.

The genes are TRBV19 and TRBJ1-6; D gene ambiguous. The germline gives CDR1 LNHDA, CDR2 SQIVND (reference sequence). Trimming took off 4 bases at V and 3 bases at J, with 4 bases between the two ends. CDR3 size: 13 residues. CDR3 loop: CASSNGYNSPLHF. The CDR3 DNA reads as TGTGCCAGTAGTAACGGCTATAATTCACCCCTCCACTTT.

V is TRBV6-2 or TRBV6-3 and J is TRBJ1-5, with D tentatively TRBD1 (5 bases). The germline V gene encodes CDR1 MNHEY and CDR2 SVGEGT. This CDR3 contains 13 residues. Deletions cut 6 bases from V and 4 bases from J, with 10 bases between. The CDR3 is CASSLRANQPQHF. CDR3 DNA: TGTGCCAGCAGCCTCAGGGCTAATCAGCCCCAGCATTTT.

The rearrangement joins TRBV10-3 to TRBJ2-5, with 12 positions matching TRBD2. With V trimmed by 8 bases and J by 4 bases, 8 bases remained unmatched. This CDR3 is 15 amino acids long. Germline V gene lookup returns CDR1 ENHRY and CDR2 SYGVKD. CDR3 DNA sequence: TGTGCCATCGGAGGACTAGCGGGATTAGGAGAGACCCAGTACTTC. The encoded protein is CAIGGLAGLGETQYF.

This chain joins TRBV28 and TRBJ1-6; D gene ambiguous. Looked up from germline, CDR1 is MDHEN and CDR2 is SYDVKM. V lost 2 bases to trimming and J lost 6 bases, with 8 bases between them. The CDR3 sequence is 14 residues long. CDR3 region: CASSLTGGNSPLHF. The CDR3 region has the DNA TGTGCCAGCAGTTTAACTGGTGGTAATTCACCCCTCCACTTT.

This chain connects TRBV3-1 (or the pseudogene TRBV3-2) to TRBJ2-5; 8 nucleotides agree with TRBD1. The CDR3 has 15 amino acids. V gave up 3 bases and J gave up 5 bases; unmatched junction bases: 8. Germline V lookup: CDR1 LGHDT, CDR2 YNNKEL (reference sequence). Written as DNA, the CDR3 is TGTGCCAGCAGCCAGGGGACAGGTCATGGGGAGACCCAGTACTTC. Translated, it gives CASSQGTGHGETQYF.

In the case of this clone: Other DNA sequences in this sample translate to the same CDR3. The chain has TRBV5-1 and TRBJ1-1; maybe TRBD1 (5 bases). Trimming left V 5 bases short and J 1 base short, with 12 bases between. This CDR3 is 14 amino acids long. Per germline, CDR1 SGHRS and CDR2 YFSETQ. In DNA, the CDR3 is TGCGCCAGCAGTCTGGAGGGGAAGAACACTGAAGCTTTCTTT. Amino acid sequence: CASSLEGKNTEAFF.

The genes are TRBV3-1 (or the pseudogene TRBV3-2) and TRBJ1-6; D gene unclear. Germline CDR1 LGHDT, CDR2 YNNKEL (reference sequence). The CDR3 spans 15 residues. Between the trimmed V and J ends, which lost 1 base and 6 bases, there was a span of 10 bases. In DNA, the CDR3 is TGTGCCAGCAGCCAAGGCTCCGGCGGTAATTCACCCCTCCACTTT. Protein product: CASSQGSGGNSPLHF.

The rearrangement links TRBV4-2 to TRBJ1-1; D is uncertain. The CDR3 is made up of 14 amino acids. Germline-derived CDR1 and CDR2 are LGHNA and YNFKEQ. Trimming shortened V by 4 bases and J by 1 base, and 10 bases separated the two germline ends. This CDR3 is CASSRQTQNTEAFF. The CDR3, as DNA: TGTGCCAGCAGCCGCCAGACTCAGAACACTGAAGCTTTCTTT.

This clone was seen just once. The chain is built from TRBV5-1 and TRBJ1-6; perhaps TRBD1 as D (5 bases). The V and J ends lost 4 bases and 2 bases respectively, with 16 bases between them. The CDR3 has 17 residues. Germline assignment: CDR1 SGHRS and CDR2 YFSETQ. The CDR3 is CASSGPGLPTYNSPLHF. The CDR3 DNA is TGCGCCAGCAGCGGCCCGGGACTGCCTACCTATAATTCACCCCTCCACTTT.

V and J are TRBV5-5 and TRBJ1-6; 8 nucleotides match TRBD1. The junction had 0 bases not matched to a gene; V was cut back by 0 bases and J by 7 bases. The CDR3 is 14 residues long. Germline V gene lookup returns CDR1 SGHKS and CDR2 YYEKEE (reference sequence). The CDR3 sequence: CASSLDRGNSPLHF. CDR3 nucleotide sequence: TGTGCCAGCAGCTTGGACAGGGGGAATTCACCCCTCCACTTT.

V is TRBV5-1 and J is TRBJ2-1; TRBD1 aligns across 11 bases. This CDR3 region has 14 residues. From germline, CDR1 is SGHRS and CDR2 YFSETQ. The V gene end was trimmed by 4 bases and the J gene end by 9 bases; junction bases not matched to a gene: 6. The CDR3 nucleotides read TGCGCCAGCAGCAGCGGGACAGGGGGAAGTGAGCAGTTCTTC. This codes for CASSSGTGGSEQFF.

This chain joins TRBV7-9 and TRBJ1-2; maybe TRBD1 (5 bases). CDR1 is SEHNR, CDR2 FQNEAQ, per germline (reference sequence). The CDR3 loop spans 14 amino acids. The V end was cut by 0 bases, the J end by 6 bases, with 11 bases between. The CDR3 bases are TGTGCCAGCAGCTTAGCCGCCAGGGAAGATGGCTACACCTTC. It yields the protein CASSLAAREDGYTF. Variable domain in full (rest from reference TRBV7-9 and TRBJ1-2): DTGVSQNPRHKITKRGQNVTFRCDPISEHNRLYWYRQTLGQGPEFLTYFQNEAQLEKSRLLSDRFSAERPKGSFSTLEIQRTEQGDSAMYLCASSLAAREDGYTFGSGTRLTVV.

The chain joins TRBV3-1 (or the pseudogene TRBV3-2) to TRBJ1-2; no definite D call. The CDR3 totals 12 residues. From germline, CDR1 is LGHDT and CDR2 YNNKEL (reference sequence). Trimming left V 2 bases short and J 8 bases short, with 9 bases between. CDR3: CASSQPGRGYTF. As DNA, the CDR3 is TGTGCCAGCAGCCAACCCGGGAGGGGCTACACCTTC.

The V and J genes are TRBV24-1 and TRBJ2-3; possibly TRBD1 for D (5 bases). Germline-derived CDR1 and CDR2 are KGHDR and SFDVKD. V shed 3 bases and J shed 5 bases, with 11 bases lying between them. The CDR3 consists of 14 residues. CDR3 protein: CATSDKGARDTQYF. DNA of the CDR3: TGTGCCACCAGTGATAAAGGGGCTAGAGATACGCAGTATTTT.

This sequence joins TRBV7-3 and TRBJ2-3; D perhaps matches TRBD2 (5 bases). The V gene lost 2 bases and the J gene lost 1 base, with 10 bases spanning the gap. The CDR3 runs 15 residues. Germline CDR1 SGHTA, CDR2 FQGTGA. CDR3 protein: CASSLSGSRTDTQYF. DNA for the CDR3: TGTGCCAGCAGCTTATCGGGGTCGCGCACAGATACGCAGTATTTT.

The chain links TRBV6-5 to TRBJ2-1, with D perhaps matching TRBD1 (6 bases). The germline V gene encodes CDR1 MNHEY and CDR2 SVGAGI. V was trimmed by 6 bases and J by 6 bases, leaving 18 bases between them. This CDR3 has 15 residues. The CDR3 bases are TGTGCCAGCAGCCTAGACAGGTCGCGTAGCAATGAGCAGTTCTTC. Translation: CASSLDRSRSNEQFF.

CDR3 sequence: CASSPGQGKETQYF. The DNA of the CDR3 is TGTGCCAGCTCACCAGGACAGGGCAAAGAGACCCAGTACTTC. The rearrangement links TRBV18 to TRBJ2-5, with 8 bases that match TRBD1. This CDR3 is built from 14 residues. Germline V gene data show CDR1 as KGHSH and CDR2 as LQKENI. V was pared by 2 bases and J by 3 bases, with 2 bases of the junction left unmatched.

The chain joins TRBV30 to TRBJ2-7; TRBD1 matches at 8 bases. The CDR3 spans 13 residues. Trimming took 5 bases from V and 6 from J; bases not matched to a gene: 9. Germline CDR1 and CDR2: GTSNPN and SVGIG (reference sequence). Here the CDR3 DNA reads TGTGCCTGGGACAGGGGATTGGCGCTCGAGCAGTACTTC. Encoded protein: CAWDRGLALEQYF.